One and the same sample provided the 18 T cell receptor beta chains below, sequenced in a study of cytomegalovirus exposure and HLA in healthy donors. The data were produced by immunoSEQ multiplex PCR, yet TCRdb's version contains in-frame clones alone and is incomplete. Of about 130,000 clones in the sample, approximately 95% were seen once. The sample consisted of PBMCs. The receptor set was obtained from a man between 18 and 29 years old in good health and CMV-seronegative.

The chain uses TRBV5-6 and TRBJ2-1; 12 bases line up with TRBD2. The CDR3 is 19 amino acids. Germline V CDR1 and CDR2: SGHDT, YYEEEE. V lost 4 bases to trimming and J lost 4 bases; unmatched junction nucleotides: 15. The chain's CDR3 is CASSPVTSGSYGEYNEQFF. The DNA for the CDR3 is TGTGCCAGCAGCCCCGTGACTAGCGGGAGTTACGGGGAGTACAATGAGCAGTTCTTC.

This chain joins TRBV6-6 and TRBJ1-5, with D possibly matching TRBD1 (6 bases). CDR3 length equals 14 residues. Germline CDR1 reads MNHNY; CDR2 reads SVGAGI (reference sequence). Trimming stripped 8 bases from V and 6 bases from J, with 17 bases between. The CDR3 loop reads CASGVGANGQPQHF. The CDR3 DNA follows: TGTGCCAGCGGGGTGGGGGCTAACGGTCAGCCCCAGCATTTT.

This chain connects TRBV28 to TRBJ1-5; D may be TRBD1 (5 bases). Between the trimmed V and J ends, which lost 3 bases and 12 bases, there was a span of 15 bases. Germline V gene data show CDR1 as MDHEN and CDR2 as SYDVKM. The length of the CDR3 is 13 residues. This CDR3 reads CASSLEYPGNQHF. Written as DNA, the CDR3 is TGTGCCAGCAGTTTGGAGTACCCAGGGAACCAGCATTTT.

This chain uses TRBV9 with TRBJ2-5, with TRBD1 matching 11 bases. Germline-derived CDR1 and CDR2 are SGDLS and YYNGEE. The junction had 3 bases not matched to a gene; V was cut back by 3 bases and J by 2 bases. The CDR3 is 15 amino acids. This chain's CDR3 is CASSDGTGGQETQYF. The CDR3 nucleotides are TGTGCCAGCAGCGATGGGACAGGGGGTCAAGAGACCCAGTACTTC.

The chain recombines TRBV5-1 with TRBJ2-1; possible D gene TRBD2, 6 bases. Trimming took 0 bases from V and 0 from J, leaving 7 bases between them. This CDR3 region has 15 residues. Germline values: CDR1 SGHRS, CDR2 YFSETQ. The CDR3 here is CASSLERVSYNEQFF. CDR3 DNA: TGCGCCAGCAGCTTGGAGCGGGTCTCCTACAATGAGCAGTTCTTC.

The chain combines TRBV28 with TRBJ1-2; no definite D call. CDR1 and CDR2 (germline): MDHEN, SYDVKM. Between the trimmed V and J ends, which lost 1 base and 3 bases, there was a span of 6 bases. The length of the CDR3 is 13 residues. The CDR3 DNA sequence: TGTGCCAGCAGTTTATTGAGGGACTATGGCTACACCTTC. It specifies CASSLLRDYGYTF.

The rearrangement joins TRBV6-5 to TRBJ2-5; maybe TRBD1 (5 bases). V was cut by 4 bases and J by 2 bases, with 8 bases left in between. Germline lookup yields CDR1 MNHEY and CDR2 SVGAGI. This CDR3 is built from 13 residues. The CDR3 bases are TGTGCCAGCAGTTCCCCAGGGCAAGAGACCCAGTACTTC. Translation: CASSSPGQETQYF.

The chain combines TRBV6-6 with TRBJ1-5; a possible D gene is TRBD1 (5 bases). This CDR3 is built from 15 residues. V was shortened by 5 bases and J by 0 bases, with 11 bases between the two germline ends. The V gene's germline CDR1 is MNHNY and CDR2 SVGAGI (reference sequence). DNA of the CDR3: TGTGCCAGCAGTCCAGACAGCCATAGCAATCAGCCCCAGCATTTT. Its translation is CASSPDSHSNQPQHF.

V is TRBV11-3 and J is TRBJ2-1, with 8 bases aligning to TRBD1. The germline V gene has CDR1 SGHNT and CDR2 YENEEA. This CDR3 region has 18 residues. With 0 bases clipped from V and 0 bases from J, the junction kept 7 bases outside the gene matches. The CDR3 protein is CASSLDRRTGSSYNEQFF. The CDR3 DNA sequence: TGTGCCAGCAGCTTAGATCGGCGGACAGGGAGCTCCTACAATGAGCAGTTCTTC. The entire variable domain, with the rest obtained from reference TRBV11-3 and TRBJ2-1, is as follows: EAGVVQSPRYKIIEKKQPVAFWCNPISGHNTLYWYLQNLGQGPELLIRYENEEAVDDSQLPKDRFSAERLKGVDSTLKIQPAELGDSAVYLCASSLDRRTGSSYNEQFFGPGTRLTVL.

The CDR3 nucleotides read TGCGCCAGCAGCCAAGTTGGGGGCGGCACTGAAGCTTTCTTT. Translation gives CASSQVGGGTEAFF. The genes are TRBV4-3 and TRBJ1-1, with D possibly matching TRBD1 (6 bases). V shed 1 base and J shed 4 bases, with 10 bases lying between them. This CDR3 has 14 amino acids. CDR1 is LGHNA, CDR2 YSLEER, per germline.

The chain has TRBV9 and TRBJ2-1; 11 nucleotides match TRBD1. J gave up 10 bases and V 5 bases, and 11 bases lay outside the gene matches. This CDR3 is built from 15 residues. Germline loops: CDR1 SGDLS, CDR2 YYNGEE. DNA for the CDR3: TGTGCCAGCAGTCGAGAAGGACAGGGGGCTAGCGAGCAGTTCTTC. It translates to CASSREGQGASEQFF. The variable domain in full, completed from reference TRBV9 and TRBJ2-1, reads DSGVTQTPKHLITATGQRVTLRCSPRSGDLSVYWYQQSLDQGLQFLIQYYNGEERAKGNILERFSAQQFPDLHSELNLSSLELGDSALYFCASSREGQGASEQFFGPGTRLTVL.

The J gene is TRBJ1-1, the V gene TRBV27, with D possibly matching TRBD1 (6 bases). This CDR3 contains 15 residues. V was shortened by 2 bases and J by 0 bases, with 10 bases between the two germline ends. In germline, CDR1 is MNHEY, CDR2 SMNVEV (reference sequence). CDR3 nucleotide sequence: TGTGCCAGCAGTTTAGGGGGGGGCATGAACACTGAAGCTTTCTTT. This sequence encodes CASSLGGGMNTEAFF.

The rearrangement links TRBV9 to TRBJ2-7, with a possible D match to TRBD1 (6 bases). There are 15 residues in the CDR3. Per the germline V gene, CDR1 is SGDLS and CDR2 is YYNGEE. V was shortened by 0 bases and J by 2 bases, with 12 bases between the two germline ends. For the CDR3, the DNA is TGTGCCAGCAGCGTAGGAGAGGGGACAACCTACGAGCAGTACTTC. Translating it yields CASSVGEGTTYEQYF.

The chain is built from TRBV29-1 and TRBJ1-3; no clear D gene. The germline CDR1 and CDR2 sequences are SQVTM and ANQGSEA. The CDR3 spans 12 residues. V was clipped by 6 bases and J by 3 bases, with 9 bases between them. CDR3 protein: CSVRELGNTIYF. DNA for the CDR3: TGCAGCGTGAGGGAACTTGGAAACACCATATATTTT.

This sequence joins TRBV11-2 and TRBJ2-3, with D unresolved. CDR1 SGHAT and CDR2 FQNNGV come from the germline V gene. The CDR3 sequence is 14 residues long. V dropped 6 bases and J dropped 12 bases, with 22 bases sitting between them. The CDR3 bases are TGTGCCAGCAGTCCCATCCAGCGCACTGCACAACAGTATTTT. Amino acid sequence: CASSPIQRTAQQYF.

The rearrangement links TRBV30 to TRBJ2-7; 9 bases are a match to TRBD1. The CDR3 contains 16 residues. V lost 1 base to trimming and J lost 0 bases; unmatched junction nucleotides: 7. Per the germline V gene, CDR1 is GTSNPN and CDR2 is SVGIG (reference sequence). DNA for the CDR3: TGTGCCTGGAGTGCCGGACAGGGGTACAGCTCCTACGAGCAGTACTTC. Translation: CAWSAGQGYSSYEQYF.

V usage is TRBV15 and J usage is TRBJ2-5; 12 nucleotides line up with TRBD1. V gave up 2 bases and J gave up 3 bases; unmatched junction bases: 16. The germline V gene encodes CDR1 LNHNV and CDR2 YYDKDF (reference sequence). The CDR3 loop spans 20 amino acids. DNA for the CDR3: TGTGCCACCAGCAGATATCCGGGACAGGGGGCCCTGGGGGTTAAAGAGACCCAGTACTTC. It is translated as CATSRYPGQGALGVKETQYF.

The chain carries TRBV6-5 and TRBJ1-5; D not resolved. The CDR3 is made up of 15 amino acids. V lost 4 bases and J 7 bases, leaving 17 bases between the germline ends. The germline gives CDR1 MNHEY, CDR2 SVGAGI. Here the CDR3 DNA reads TGTGCCAGCAGTTCCTCAATCGGTGGTTGGCAGCCCCAGCATTTT. This sequence encodes CASSSSIGGWQPQHF.